The T cell receptor beta chain under discussion was sequenced for a study of T-cell reconstitution after alpha-beta-depleted transplantation in children. In this sample, this clonotype turned up many times. Its antigen remains unknown. General observations from the study: Most T-cell counts and diversity one year after the transplant came from T cells that were newly produced. The origin of alpha-beta T cells about two months after transplant was reportedly several hundred expanded graft clones.

For TCRbeta, the library was prepared with unique molecular identifiers. TCRdb called the PCR reads again in MiXCR, with one record for every CDR3 protein. The sample has a few hundred thousand distinct CDR3 sequences; 6% to 10% are singletons. Germline V lookup: CDR1 MNHEY, CDR2 SMNVEV (reference sequence). Trimming stripped 4 bases from V and 0 bases from J, with 15 bases between. The CDR3 runs to 16 residues. The chain recombines TRBV27 with TRBJ1-1; D is unresolved. Source: peripheral blood, taken 360 days after TCRalphabeta/CD19-depleted stem cell transplant. This TCR derives from a female patient younger than 10 who had a stem cell transplant for Fanconi anemia, so the T cells may come from the graft donor. The CDR3 protein is CASSSTSGWLNTEAFF. The CDR3 DNA sequence: TGTGCCAGCAGTTCGACTTCAGGATGGTTGAACACTGAAGCTTTCTTT.